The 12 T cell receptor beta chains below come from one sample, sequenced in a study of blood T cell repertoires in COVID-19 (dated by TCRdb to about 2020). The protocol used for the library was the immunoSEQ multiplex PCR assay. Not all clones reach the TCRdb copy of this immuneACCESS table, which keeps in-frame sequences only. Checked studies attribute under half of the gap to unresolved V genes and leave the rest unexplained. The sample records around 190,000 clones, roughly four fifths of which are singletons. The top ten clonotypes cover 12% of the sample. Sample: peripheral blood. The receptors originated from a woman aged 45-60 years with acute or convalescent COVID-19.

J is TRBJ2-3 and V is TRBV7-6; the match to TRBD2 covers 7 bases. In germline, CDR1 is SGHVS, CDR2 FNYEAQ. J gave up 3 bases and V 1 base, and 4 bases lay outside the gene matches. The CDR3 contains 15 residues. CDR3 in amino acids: CASSLEAGVTDTQYF. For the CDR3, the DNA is TGTGCCAGCAGCTTAGAGGCGGGAGTAACAGATACGCAGTATTTT.

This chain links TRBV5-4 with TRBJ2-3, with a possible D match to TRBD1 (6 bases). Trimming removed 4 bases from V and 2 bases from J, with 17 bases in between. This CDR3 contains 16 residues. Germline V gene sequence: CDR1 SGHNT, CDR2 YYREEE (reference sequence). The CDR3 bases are TGTGCCAGCAGCCCCCGGGACAAGCGCCACACAGATACGCAGTATTTT. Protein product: CASSPRDKRHTDTQYF.

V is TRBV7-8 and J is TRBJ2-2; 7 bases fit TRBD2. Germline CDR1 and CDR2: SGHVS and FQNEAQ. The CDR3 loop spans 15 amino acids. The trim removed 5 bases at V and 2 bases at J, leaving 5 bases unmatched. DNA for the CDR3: TGTGCCAGCAGCCTAAGGGACTATAACACCGGGGAGCTGTTTTTT. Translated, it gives CASSLRDYNTGELFF. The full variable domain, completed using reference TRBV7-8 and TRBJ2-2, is GAGVSQSPRYKVAKRGQDVALRCDPISGHVSLFWYQQALGQGPEFLTYFQNEAQLDKSGLPSDRFFAERPEGSVSTLKIQRTQQEDSAVYLCASSLRDYNTGELFFGEGSRLTVL.

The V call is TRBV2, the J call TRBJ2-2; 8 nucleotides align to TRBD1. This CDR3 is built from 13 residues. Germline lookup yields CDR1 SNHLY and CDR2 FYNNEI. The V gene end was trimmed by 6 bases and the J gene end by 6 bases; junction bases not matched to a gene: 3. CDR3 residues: CASRADRAGELFF. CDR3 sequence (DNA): TGTGCCAGCAGGGCGGACAGGGCCGGGGAGCTGTTTTTT.

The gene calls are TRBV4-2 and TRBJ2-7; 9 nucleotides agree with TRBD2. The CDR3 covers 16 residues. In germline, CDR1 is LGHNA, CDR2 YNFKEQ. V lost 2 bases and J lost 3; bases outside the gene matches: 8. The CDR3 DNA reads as TGTGCCAGCAGCCAAAGGCGGGGGGGAAGGAGCTACGAGCAGTACTTC. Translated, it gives CASSQRRGGRSYEQYF.

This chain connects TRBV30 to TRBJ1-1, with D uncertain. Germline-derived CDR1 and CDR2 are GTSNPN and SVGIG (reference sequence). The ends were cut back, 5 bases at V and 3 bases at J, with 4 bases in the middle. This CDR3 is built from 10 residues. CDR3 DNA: TGTGCCTGGTCGGACACTGAAGCTTTCTTT. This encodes CAWSDTEAFF.

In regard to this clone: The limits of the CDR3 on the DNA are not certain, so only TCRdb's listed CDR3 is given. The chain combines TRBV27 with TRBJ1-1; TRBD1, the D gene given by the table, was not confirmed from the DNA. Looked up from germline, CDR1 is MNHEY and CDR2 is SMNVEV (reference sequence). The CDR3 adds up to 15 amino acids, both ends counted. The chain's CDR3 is CASSFFGQGNTEAFF.

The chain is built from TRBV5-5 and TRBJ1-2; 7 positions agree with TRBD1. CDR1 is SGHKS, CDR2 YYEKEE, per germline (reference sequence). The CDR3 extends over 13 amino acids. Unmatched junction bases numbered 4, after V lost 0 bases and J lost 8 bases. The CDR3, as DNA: TGTGCCAGCAGCTTGGGGACAGGCCTCGGCTACACCTTC. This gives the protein CASSLGTGLGYTF.

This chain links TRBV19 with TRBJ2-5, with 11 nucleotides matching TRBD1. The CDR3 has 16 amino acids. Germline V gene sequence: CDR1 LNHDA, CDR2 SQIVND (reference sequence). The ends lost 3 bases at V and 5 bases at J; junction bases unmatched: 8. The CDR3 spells CASSMGSGQGAETQYF. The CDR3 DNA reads TGTGCCAGTAGTATGGGGTCCGGACAGGGGGCTGAGACCCAGTACTTC.

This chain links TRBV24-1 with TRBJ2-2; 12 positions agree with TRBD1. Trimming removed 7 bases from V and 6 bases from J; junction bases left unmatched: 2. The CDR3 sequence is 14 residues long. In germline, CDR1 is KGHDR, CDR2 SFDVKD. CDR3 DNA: TGTGCCACCAGGGGACAGGGGGCGGCCGGGGAGCTGTTTTTT. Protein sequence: CATRGQGAAGELFF.

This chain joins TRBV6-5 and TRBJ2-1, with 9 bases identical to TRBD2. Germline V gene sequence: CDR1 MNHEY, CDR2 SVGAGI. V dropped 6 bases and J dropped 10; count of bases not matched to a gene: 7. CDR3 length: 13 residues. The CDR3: CASRAPGLAEQFF. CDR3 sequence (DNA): TGTGCCAGCAGAGCACCGGGACTAGCCGAGCAGTTCTTC.

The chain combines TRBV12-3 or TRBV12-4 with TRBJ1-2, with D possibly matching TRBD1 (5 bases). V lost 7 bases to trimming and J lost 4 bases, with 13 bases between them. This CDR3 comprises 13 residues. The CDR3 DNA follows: TGTGCCAGCACCCTTACAGGAACCTATGGCTACACCTTC. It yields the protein CASTLTGTYGYTF.